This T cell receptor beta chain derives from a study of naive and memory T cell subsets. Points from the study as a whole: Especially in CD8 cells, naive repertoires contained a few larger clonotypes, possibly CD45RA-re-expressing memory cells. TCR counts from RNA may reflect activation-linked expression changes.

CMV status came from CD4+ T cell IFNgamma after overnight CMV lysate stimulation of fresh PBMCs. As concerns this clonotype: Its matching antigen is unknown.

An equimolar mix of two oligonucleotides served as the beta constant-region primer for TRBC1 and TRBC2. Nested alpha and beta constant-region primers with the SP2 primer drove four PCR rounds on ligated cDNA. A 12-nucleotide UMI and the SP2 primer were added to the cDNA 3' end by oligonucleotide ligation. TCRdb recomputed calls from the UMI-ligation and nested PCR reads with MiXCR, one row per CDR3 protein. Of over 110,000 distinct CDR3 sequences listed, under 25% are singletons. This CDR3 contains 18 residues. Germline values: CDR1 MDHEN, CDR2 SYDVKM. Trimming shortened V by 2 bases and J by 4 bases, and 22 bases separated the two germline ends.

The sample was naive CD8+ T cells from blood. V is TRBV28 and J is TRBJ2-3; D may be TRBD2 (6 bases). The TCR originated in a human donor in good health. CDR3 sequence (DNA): TGTGCCAGCAGTTTAGGGGGGTGGCCGGGAGACCTGGCAGATACGCAGTATTTT. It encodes CASSLGGWPGDLADTQYF.